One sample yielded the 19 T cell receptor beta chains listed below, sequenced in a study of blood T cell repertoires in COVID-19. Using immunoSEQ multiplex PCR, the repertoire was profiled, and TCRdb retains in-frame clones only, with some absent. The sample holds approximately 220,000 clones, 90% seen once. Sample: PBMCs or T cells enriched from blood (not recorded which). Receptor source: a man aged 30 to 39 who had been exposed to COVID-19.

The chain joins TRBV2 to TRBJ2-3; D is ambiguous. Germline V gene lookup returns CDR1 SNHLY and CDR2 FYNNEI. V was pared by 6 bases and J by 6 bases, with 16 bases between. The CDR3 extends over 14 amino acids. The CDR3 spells CASRQEPQSDTQYF. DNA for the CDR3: TGTGCCAGCAGGCAGGAACCGCAGTCGGATACGCAGTATTTT.

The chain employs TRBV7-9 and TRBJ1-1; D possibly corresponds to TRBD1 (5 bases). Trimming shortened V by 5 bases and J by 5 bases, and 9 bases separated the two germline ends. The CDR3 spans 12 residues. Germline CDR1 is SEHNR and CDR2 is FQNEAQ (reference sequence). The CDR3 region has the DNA TGTGCCAGCAGCATTCAGGGTACTGAAGCTTTCTTT. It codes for CASSIQGTEAFF.

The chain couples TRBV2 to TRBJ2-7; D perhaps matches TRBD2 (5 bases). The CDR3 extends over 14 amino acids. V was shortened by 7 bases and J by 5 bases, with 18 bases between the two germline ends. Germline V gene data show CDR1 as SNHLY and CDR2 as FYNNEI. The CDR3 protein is CASNSVAGWDEQYF. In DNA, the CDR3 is TGTGCCAGCAACTCCGTGGCGGGCTGGGACGAGCAGTACTTC.

Here the CDR3 reads CASSRPAGPTYNEQFF. As DNA, the CDR3 is TGTGCCAGCAGCCGTCCAGCAGGGCCGACCTACAATGAGCAGTTCTTC. The chain links TRBV2 to TRBJ2-1; D possibly corresponds to TRBD1 (5 bases). Germline loops: CDR1 SNHLY, CDR2 FYNNEI. The CDR3 spans 16 residues. The germline V and J ends were trimmed by 6 bases and 2 bases, with 17 bases remaining between them.

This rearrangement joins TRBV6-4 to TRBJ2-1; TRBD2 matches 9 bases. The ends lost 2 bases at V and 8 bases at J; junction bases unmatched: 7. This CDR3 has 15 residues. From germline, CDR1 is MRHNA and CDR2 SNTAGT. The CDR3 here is CASSDGAGGPDEQFF. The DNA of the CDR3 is TGTGCCAGCAGTGACGGGGCGGGGGGGCCCGATGAGCAGTTCTTC.

The CDR3 DNA reads as TGTGCCAGCAGTGACCGGGACTTAGACAATGAGCAGTTCTTC. This codes for CASSDRDLDNEQFF. V is TRBV6-1 and J is TRBJ2-1; the D gene is possibly TRBD2 (6 bases). Germline V gene lookup returns CDR1 MNHNS and CDR2 SASEGT. The CDR3 runs to 14 residues. V lost 3 bases and J lost 5, with 11 bases in between.

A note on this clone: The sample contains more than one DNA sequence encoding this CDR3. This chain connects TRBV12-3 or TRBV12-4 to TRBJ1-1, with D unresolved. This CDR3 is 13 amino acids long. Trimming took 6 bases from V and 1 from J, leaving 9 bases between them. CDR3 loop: CASSPSGNTEAFF. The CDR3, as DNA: TGTGCCAGCAGCCCGTCAGGGAACACTGAAGCTTTCTTT.

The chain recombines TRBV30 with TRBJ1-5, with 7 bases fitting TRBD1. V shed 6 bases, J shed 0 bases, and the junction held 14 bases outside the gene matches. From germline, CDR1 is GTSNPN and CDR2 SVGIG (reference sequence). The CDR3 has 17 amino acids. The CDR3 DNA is TGTGCCTGTACGCCGGGACAGTCCACATATAGCAATCAGCCCCAGCATTTT. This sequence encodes CACTPGQSTYSNQPQHF.

CDR3 sequence (DNA): TGTGCCTGGAGTACGGGACTAGCCCCATACGAGCAGTACTTC. Protein: CAWSTGLAPYEQYF. The chain combines TRBV30 with TRBJ2-7, with 9 bases aligning to TRBD2. Germline V gene data show CDR1 as GTSNPN and CDR2 as SVGIG (reference sequence). The CDR3 length is 14 residues. J lost 4 bases, V lost 2 bases, and 6 bases had no gene match. The entire variable domain, with the rest obtained from reference TRBV30 and TRBJ2-7, is as follows: SQTIHQWPATLVQPVGSPLSLECTVEGTSNPNLYWYRQAAGRGLQLLFYSVGIGQISSEVPQNLSASRPQDRQFILSSKKLLLSDSGFYLCAWSTGLAPYEQYFGPGTRLTVT.

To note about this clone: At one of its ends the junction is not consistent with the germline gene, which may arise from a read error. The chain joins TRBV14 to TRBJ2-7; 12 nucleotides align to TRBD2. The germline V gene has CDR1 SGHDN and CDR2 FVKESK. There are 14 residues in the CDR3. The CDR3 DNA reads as TGTGCCAGCAGCCTGACTAGCGGGGGATCCAAGACCAACTTC. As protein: CASSLTSGGSKTNF.

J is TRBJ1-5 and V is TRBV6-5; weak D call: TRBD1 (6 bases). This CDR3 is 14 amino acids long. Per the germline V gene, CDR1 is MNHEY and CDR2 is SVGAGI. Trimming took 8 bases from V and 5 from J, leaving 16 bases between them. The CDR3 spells CASGTGYQDQPQHF. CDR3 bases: TGTGCCAGCGGAACAGGGTACCAGGATCAGCCCCAGCATTTT.

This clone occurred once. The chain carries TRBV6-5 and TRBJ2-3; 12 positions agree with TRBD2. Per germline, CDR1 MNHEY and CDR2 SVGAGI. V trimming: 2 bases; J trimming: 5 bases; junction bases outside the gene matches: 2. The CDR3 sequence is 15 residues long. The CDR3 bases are TGTGCCAGCAGTTACGCGACTAGCGGGGGAGATACGCAGTATTTT. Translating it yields CASSYATSGGDTQYF.

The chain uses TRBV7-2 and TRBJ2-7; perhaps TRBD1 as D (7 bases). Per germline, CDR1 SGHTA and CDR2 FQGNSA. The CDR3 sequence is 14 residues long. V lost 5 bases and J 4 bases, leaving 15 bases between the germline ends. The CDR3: CASSQGGSDYEQYF. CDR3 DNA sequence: TGTGCCAGCAGCCAGGGGGGCTCGGATTACGAGCAGTACTTC.

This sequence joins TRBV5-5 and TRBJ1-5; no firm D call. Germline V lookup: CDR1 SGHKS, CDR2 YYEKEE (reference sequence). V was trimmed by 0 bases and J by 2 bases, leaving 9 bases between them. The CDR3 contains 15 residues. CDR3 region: CASSLEVGRNQPQHF. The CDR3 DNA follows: TGTGCCAGCAGCTTGGAGGTTGGGCGCAATCAGCCCCAGCATTTT.

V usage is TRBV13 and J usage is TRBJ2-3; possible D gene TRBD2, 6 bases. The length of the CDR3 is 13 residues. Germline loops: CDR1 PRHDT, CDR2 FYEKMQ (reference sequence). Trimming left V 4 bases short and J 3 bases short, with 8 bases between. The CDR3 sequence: CASSSGVTDTQYF. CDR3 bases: TGTGCCAGCAGCTCGGGGGTGACAGATACGCAGTATTTT.

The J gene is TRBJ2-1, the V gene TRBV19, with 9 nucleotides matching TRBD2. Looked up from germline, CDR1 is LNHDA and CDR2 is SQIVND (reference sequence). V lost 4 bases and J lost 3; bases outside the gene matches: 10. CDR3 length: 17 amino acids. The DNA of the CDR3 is TGTGCCAGTAGTACAAGCTTTAGCGGGGGTAACTACAATGAGCAGTTCTTC. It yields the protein CASSTSFSGGNYNEQFF.

The CDR3 coding sequence is TGTGCCAGCAGCGGAGGGGGAGCGACCTACAATGAGCAGTTCTTC. Protein sequence: CASSGGGATYNEQFF. The rearrangement uses TRBV9 and TRBJ2-1; perhaps TRBD1 as D (6 bases). V lost 3 bases and J lost 2, with 12 bases in between. Germline V gene sequence: CDR1 SGDLS, CDR2 YYNGEE. The CDR3 is 15 residues long.

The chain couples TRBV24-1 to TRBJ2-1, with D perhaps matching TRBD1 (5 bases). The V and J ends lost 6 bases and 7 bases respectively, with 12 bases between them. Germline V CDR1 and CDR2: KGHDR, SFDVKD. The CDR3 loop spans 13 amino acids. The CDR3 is CATSPAWTNEQFF. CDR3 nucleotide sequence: TGTGCCACCAGTCCTGCTTGGACAAATGAGCAGTTCTTC.

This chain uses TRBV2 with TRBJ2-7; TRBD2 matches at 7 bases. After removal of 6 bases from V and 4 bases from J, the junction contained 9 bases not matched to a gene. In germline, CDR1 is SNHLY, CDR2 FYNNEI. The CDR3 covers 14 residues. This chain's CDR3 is CASRMTGGGYEQYF. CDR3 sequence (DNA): TGTGCCAGCAGGATGACTGGGGGAGGGTACGAGCAGTACTTC. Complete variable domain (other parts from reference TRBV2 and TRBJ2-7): EPEVTQTPSHQVTQMGQEVILRCVPISNHLYFYWYRQILGQKVEFLVSFYNNEISEKSEIFDDQFSVERPDGSNFTLKIRSTKLEDSAMYFCASRMTGGGYEQYFGPGTRLTVT.